This T cell receptor (beta chain) was captured by sequencing in a study of CD8+ T cells in alopecia areata. Whole-study context: Treated patients received oral tofacitinib, 5 to 10 mg twice daily. Tofacitinib ran 6 to 18 months, followed by 6 months off drug. Study results and limitations: A great number of expanded lesional clones endured in scalp and blood during tofacitinib. Scalp data also include sequences from resident alphabeta T cells of normal skin.

The table lists this clone with a few counts. Its antigen is unidentified. cDNA reverse transcribed from extracted RNA served as the sequencing template. Sequenced by immunoSEQ multiplex PCR; TCRdb stores in-frame clones only, minus some. The sample consists of roughly 100,000 clones, 44% of them appearing once. Treatment: oral pan-JAK inhibitor, 5-10 mg twice daily. CDR1 and CDR2 (germline): LNHNV, YYDKDF (reference sequence). The CDR3 has 14 residues. The V gene lost 1 base and the J gene lost 2 bases, with 8 bases spanning the gap. The source of this sequence is a human donor with alopecia areata. The V gene is TRBV15, the J gene TRBJ1-1; D not certain. The sample here was CD8+ T cells sorted from blood, taken at week 24, from a patient treated with tofacitinib. CDR3 in amino acids: CATSRAFSNTEAFF. The CDR3 DNA is TGTGCCACCAGCAGAGCTTTCTCAAACACTGAAGCTTTCTTT. The full variable domain, completed using reference TRBV15 and TRBJ1-1, is DAMVIQNPRYQVTQFGKPVTLSCSQTLNHNVMYWYQQKSSQAPKLLFHYYDKDFNNEADTPDNFQSRRPNTSFCFLDIRSPGLGDTAMYLCATSRAFSNTEAFFGQGTRLTVV.